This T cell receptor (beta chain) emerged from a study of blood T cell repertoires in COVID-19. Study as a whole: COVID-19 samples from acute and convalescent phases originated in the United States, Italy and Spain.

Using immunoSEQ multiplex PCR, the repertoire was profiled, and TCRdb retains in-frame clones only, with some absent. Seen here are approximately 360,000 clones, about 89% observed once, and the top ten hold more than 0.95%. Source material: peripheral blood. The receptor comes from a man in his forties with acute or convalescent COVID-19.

The chain's CDR3 is CASSESLSLTEQFF. The DNA of the CDR3 is TGCGCCAGCAGTGAGTCGTTGTCTTTGACAGAGCAGTTCTTC. The chain recombines TRBV10-1 with TRBJ2-1; D is unclear. The CDR3 extends over 14 amino acids. The V and J ends lost 0 bases and 10 bases respectively, with 13 bases between them. Germline V gene sequence: CDR1 WNHNN, CDR2 SYGVQD (reference sequence).